The clone carrying this T cell receptor (beta chain) has just a few counts. Its antigen remains unknown. MiXCR was run by TCRdb on the 5' RACE reads, yielding one entry per CDR3 protein. The sample carries more than 250,000 distinct CDR3 sequences, 15% to 20% recorded once. The data originate from a study of T-cell memory formation after mild COVID-19. Study results and limitations: Within pre-infection memory, some responding clones were found, suggesting cross-reactive memory joined.

V lost 7 bases and J 0 bases, leaving 17 bases between the germline ends. CDR3 length equals 15 residues. In germline, CDR1 is SGHRS, CDR2 YFSETQ. The TCR was taken from a man between 18 and 35 years old who had mild COVID-19 (a few samples of this study predate the infection). Cell type and time point are not known. The sequencing input was PBMCs or a T cell subset sorted from them (not recorded which). The chain couples TRBV5-1 to TRBJ2-7, with a tentative D call TRBD1 (6 bases). The CDR3 nucleotides read TGCGCCAGCCGTGTTGGGGACATCAGCTCCTACGAGCAGTACTTC. Protein product: CASRVGDISSYEQYF.